The next 27 T cell receptor beta chains were all read from a single sample in a study of beta chain features in type 1 diabetes. The study, taken as a whole, reports: Type 1 diabetes patients had moderately but significantly shorter TCRB CDR3s in all four CD4+ subsets.

What these receptors recognize is not known. The sequenced template was cDNA made from the entire isolated RNA. Generated by immunoSEQ multiplex PCR, the TCRdb table keeps only in-frame clones and is missing some. This sample carries about 160,000 clones, 9% of them seen once, and the ten largest clones take under 0.75%. The specimen was central memory CD4+ T cells from blood. These receptors were collected from a woman aged 30 to 39 with type 1 diabetes.

This clone was observed a few times. The rearrangement uses TRBV28 and TRBJ2-7; D is uncertain. CDR1 and CDR2 from the germline V gene are MDHEN and SYDVKM. The CDR3 extends over 13 amino acids. The V and J ends lost 3 bases and 1 base respectively, with 7 bases between them. The CDR3 bases are TGTGCCAGCAGTTTGCTAAGATCCTACGAGCAGTACTTC. Residues: CASSLLRSYEQYF.

This clone was seen a few times. DNA for the CDR3: TGCGCCAGCAGCCCGACTCTGCGGGAGACCCAGTACTTC. Its translation: CASSPTLRETQYF. The J gene is TRBJ2-5, the V gene TRBV4-1, with no clear D. Between the trimmed V and J ends, which lost 4 bases and 5 bases, there was a span of 11 bases. The germline CDR1 and CDR2 sequences are MGHRA and YSYEKL. This CDR3 has 13 amino acids.

V and J are TRBV19 and TRBJ2-3, with 7 bases matching TRBD2. The CDR3 contains 12 residues. Germline V gene data show CDR1 as LNHDA and CDR2 as SQIVND (reference sequence). The ends lost 9 bases at V and 3 bases at J; junction bases unmatched: 3. The CDR3 region is CASGGRTDTQYF. The CDR3 bases are TGTGCCAGCGGGGGGAGGACAGATACGCAGTATTTT. Full variable domain (remainder filled in from reference TRBV19 and TRBJ2-3): DGGITQSPKYLFRKEGQNVTLSCEQNLNHDAMYWYRQDPGQGLRLIYYSQIVNDFQKGDIAEGYSVSREKKESFPLTVTSAQKNPTAFYLCASGGRTDTQYFGPGTRLTVL.

This clone showed up just a few times. The chain has TRBV10-3 and TRBJ2-1, with D maybe TRBD1 (5 bases). Germline CDR1 ENHRY, CDR2 SYGVKD. This CDR3 is 14 amino acids long. V shed 7 bases and J shed 3 bases, with 13 bases lying between them. This CDR3 is CAITQGSNYNEQFF. The CDR3 nucleotides are TGTGCCATCACCCAGGGAAGTAACTACAATGAGCAGTTCTTC.

The genes are TRBV9 and TRBJ2-1; 8 nucleotides agree with TRBD2. Looked up from germline, CDR1 is SGDLS and CDR2 is YYNGEE. The CDR3 totals 16 residues. V shed 4 bases, J shed 0 bases, and the junction held 6 bases outside the gene matches. The CDR3 loop is CASSQLSGSSYNEQFF. CDR3 coding DNA: TGTGCCAGCAGCCAACTAAGCGGGAGCTCCTACAATGAGCAGTTCTTC.

This clone was counted ten times or more. This rearrangement joins TRBV29-1 to TRBJ2-1, with a tentative D call TRBD2 (6 bases). The V end was cut by 1 base, the J end by 8 bases, with 9 bases between. The length of the CDR3 is 12 residues. Germline-derived CDR1 and CDR2 are SQVTM and ANQGSEA. CDR3 in DNA: TGCAGCGTTGAAGCTAGCGAATATGAGCAGTTCTTC. Amino acid sequence: CSVEASEYEQFF.

A few counts support this clone. The chain joins TRBV14 to TRBJ2-1; TRBD2 might be the D (5 bases). Germline V gene sequence: CDR1 SGHDN, CDR2 FVKESK. The CDR3 runs to 14 residues. The V end lost 1 base, the J end lost 4 bases, and 8 bases lay between the germline ends. CDR3 region: CASSQGLAYNEQFF. CDR3 sequence (DNA): TGTGCCAGCAGCCAAGGGCTAGCTTACAATGAGCAGTTCTTC.

The chain recombines TRBV11-3 with TRBJ1-1, with 11 bases lining up with TRBD1. V shed 1 base, J shed 4 bases, and the junction held 5 bases outside the gene matches. The CDR3 consists of 16 residues. Germline CDR1 reads SGHNT; CDR2 reads YENEEA. The CDR3 protein is CASSLGTGGYGTEAFF. The CDR3 nucleotides are TGTGCCAGCAGCTTAGGGACAGGGGGCTATGGCACTGAAGCTTTCTTT.

This clone has only a few counts. V usage is TRBV5-1 and J usage is TRBJ2-5, with D possibly TRBD2 on 5 matching bases. Trimming removed 0 bases at V and 3 bases at J, with 9 bases between. Germline V gives CDR1 SGHRS, CDR2 YFSETQ. This CDR3 has 14 residues. The CDR3 sequence is CASSLDSGEETQYF. The CDR3 region has the DNA TGCGCCAGCAGCTTGGATTCCGGGGAAGAGACCCAGTACTTC.

The sample holds a few counts of this clone. The chain uses TRBV11-2 and TRBJ2-3; 12 bases match TRBD2. CDR3 length: 15 residues. J lost 6 bases, V lost 4 bases, and 5 bases had no gene match. Germline V gene data show CDR1 as SGHAT and CDR2 as FQNNGV. The CDR3 nucleotides are TGTGCCAGCAGCTCGTCGCTAGCGGGAGGGGATACGCAGTATTTT. Translation gives CASSSSLAGGDTQYF.

This clone turned up a few times. The rearrangement links TRBV7-2 to TRBJ1-2; D is ambiguous. Germline lookup yields CDR1 SGHTA and CDR2 FQGNSA. This CDR3 spans 15 amino acids. Between the trimmed V and J ends, which lost 3 bases and 2 bases, there was a span of 13 bases. This CDR3 reads CASSFTPVRNYGYTF. The CDR3 DNA follows: TGTGCCAGCAGCTTTACCCCCGTCCGGAACTATGGCTACACCTTC.

This clone was picked up a small number of times. V usage is TRBV30 and J usage is TRBJ2-1, with D possibly TRBD2 on 6 matching bases. The CDR3 has 15 residues. In germline, CDR1 is GTSNPN, CDR2 SVGIG (reference sequence). V lost 1 base to trimming and J lost 0 bases, with 10 bases between them. CDR3 DNA sequence: TGTGCCTGGAGTGGCCGGGAGAGCTCCTACAATGAGCAGTTCTTC. Its protein product is CAWSGRESSYNEQFF.

This clone was found a few times. This sequence joins TRBV5-4 and TRBJ2-5; TRBD2 is a possible D gene (6 bases). CDR1 SGHNT and CDR2 YYREEE come from the germline V gene (reference sequence). The CDR3 sequence is 14 residues long. Trimming pared 4 bases from V and 1 base from J, leaving 11 bases between. Here the CDR3 reads CASSGGTSQETQYF. CDR3 DNA sequence: TGTGCCAGCAGCGGGGGGACTTCCCAAGAGACCCAGTACTTC.

This sequence joins TRBV4-1 and TRBJ2-7; 11 bases fit TRBD2. J gave up 4 bases and V 0 bases, and 11 bases lay outside the gene matches. The CDR3 sequence is 18 residues long. The V gene's germline CDR1 is MGHRA and CDR2 YSYEKL. For the CDR3, the DNA is TGCGCCAGCAGCCAAGATCACGAGGACGGGACTAGCGGTTACGAGCAGTACTTC. The encoded protein is CASSQDHEDGTSGYEQYF.

This clone was detected ten times or more. The J gene is TRBJ1-1, the V gene TRBV7-9; perhaps TRBD1 as D (5 bases). Germline CDR1 is SEHNR and CDR2 is FQNEAQ (reference sequence). CDR3 length: 17 amino acids. V gave up 5 bases and J gave up 1 base, with 20 bases separating them. CDR3 residues: CASSKKWGGRGNTEAFF. The DNA for the CDR3 is TGTGCCAGCAGCAAAAAATGGGGGGGACGAGGGAACACTGAAGCTTTCTTT.

This clone was found a few times. J is TRBJ1-1 and V is TRBV28; 8 bases agree with TRBD1. Looked up from germline, CDR1 is MDHEN and CDR2 is SYDVKM. The CDR3 has 15 amino acids. After removal of 5 bases from V and 4 bases from J, the junction contained 9 bases not matched to a gene. As DNA, the CDR3 is TGTGCCAGCAGTACAGGGGGGACAATCTCCACTGAAGCTTTCTTT. It is translated as CASSTGGTISTEAFF.

This chain joins TRBV4-2 and TRBJ1-5; weak D call: TRBD1 (6 bases). V lost 4 bases to trimming and J lost 1 base, with 11 bases between them. CDR1 and CDR2 from the germline V gene are LGHNA and YNFKEQ. The CDR3 loop spans 15 amino acids. The CDR3 reads CASSLAGASNQPQHF. The CDR3 DNA reads TGTGCCAGCAGCCTGGCAGGGGCCAGCAATCAGCCCCAGCATTTT.

In this sample, this clone turned up a few times. The chain combines TRBV5-4 with TRBJ2-2, with D maybe TRBD2 (6 bases). V was pared by 4 bases and J by 2 bases, with 9 bases between. Germline values: CDR1 SGHNT, CDR2 YYREEE (reference sequence). This CDR3 is 14 amino acids long. The DNA of the CDR3 is TGTGCCAGCAGCACGGGACTTAACACCGGGGAGCTGTTTTTT. It specifies CASSTGLNTGELFF.

The table lists this clone with a few counts. The J gene is TRBJ1-2, the V gene TRBV6-1; D is uncertain. V dropped 3 bases and J dropped 3 bases, with 8 bases sitting between them. This CDR3 spans 13 amino acids. CDR1 MNHNS and CDR2 SASEGT come from the germline V gene. CDR3 sequence (DNA): TGTGCCAGCAGTGAGCAGGATTACTATGGCTACACCTTC. Translation: CASSEQDYYGYTF.

This clone was seen more than once but under ten times. V is TRBV5-1 and J is TRBJ1-1; D is possibly TRBD1 (6 bases). CDR3 size: 15 residues. Germline V gives CDR1 SGHRS, CDR2 YFSETQ. The germline V and J ends were trimmed by 4 bases and 0 bases, with 13 bases remaining between them. The CDR3 loop is CASSRMTGVNTEAFF. The CDR3 coding sequence is TGCGCCAGCAGCAGAATGACAGGTGTGAACACTGAAGCTTTCTTT. Variable domain in full (rest from reference TRBV5-1 and TRBJ1-1): KAGVTQTPRYLIKTRGQQVTLSCSPISGHRSVSWYQQTPGQGLQFLFEYFSETQRNKGNFPGRFSGRQFSNSRSEMNVSTLELGDSALYLCASSRMTGVNTEAFFGQGTRLTVV.

The chain joins TRBV7-9 to TRBJ1-1; D is uncertain. Germline V gene lookup returns CDR1 SEHNR and CDR2 FQNEAQ (reference sequence). The length of the CDR3 is 13 residues. The V gene lost 7 bases and the J gene lost 4 bases, with 13 bases spanning the gap. The CDR3 DNA is TGTGCCAGCAACTATCTCCGGGGCACTGAAGCTTTCTTT. Residues: CASNYLRGTEAFF.

This clone came up a few times. The CDR3 nucleotides are TGTGCCAGCAGCTCAAGGACAGGGGAAGGCTATGGCTACACCTTC. Protein: CASSSRTGEGYGYTF. This chain links TRBV7-2 with TRBJ1-2; 9 positions agree with TRBD1. CDR1 is SGHTA and CDR2 is FQGNSA in the germline V gene. The CDR3 extends over 15 amino acids. Trimming cost V 4 bases and J 4 bases; bases outside gene matches: 7.

The J gene is TRBJ2-5, the V gene TRBV29-1; TRBD2 might be the D (6 bases). The length of the CDR3 is 13 residues. The germline V gene has CDR1 SQVTM and CDR2 ANQGSEA. Trimming left V 4 bases short and J 5 bases short, with 14 bases between. The CDR3 reads CSVGGEVAETQYF. As DNA, the CDR3 is TGCAGCGTTGGAGGGGAGGTGGCGGAGACCCAGTACTTC. Together with reference TRBV29-1 and TRBJ2-5, the CDR3 gives the full variable domain: SAVISQKPSRDICQRGTSLTIQCQVDSQVTMMFWYRQQPGQSLTLIATANQGSEATYESGFVIDKFPISRPNLTFSTLTVSNMSPEDSSIYLCSVGGEVAETQYFGPGTRLLVL.

The rearrangement links TRBV7-9 to TRBJ1-2; 7 nucleotides line up with TRBD1. From germline, CDR1 is SEHNR and CDR2 FQNEAQ (reference sequence). V lost 5 bases, J lost 2 bases, and 2 bases stayed unmatched. The CDR3 is 13 residues long. The CDR3 protein is CASSEDRNYGYTF. CDR3 DNA sequence: TGTGCCAGCAGCGAGGACAGGAACTATGGCTACACCTTC.

This clone was picked up a small number of times. The CDR3 spells CASSWGLAGGGDTQYF. DNA of the CDR3: TGCGCCAGCAGCTGGGGACTAGCGGGAGGAGGGGATACGCAGTATTTT. This rearrangement joins TRBV5-1 to TRBJ2-3, with TRBD2 matching 15 bases. CDR3 length equals 16 residues. The J segment lost 6 bases and the V segment lost 3 bases, leaving 5 bases of the junction unmatched. Looked up from germline, CDR1 is SGHRS and CDR2 is YFSETQ. The full variable domain, in which reference TRBV5-1 and TRBJ2-3 provide the parts outside the CDR3, is KAGVTQTPRYLIKTRGQQVTLSCSPISGHRSVSWYQQTPGQGLQFLFEYFSETQRNKGNFPGRFSGRQFSNSRSEMNVSTLELGDSALYLCASSWGLAGGGDTQYFGPGTRLTVL.

This clone was seen a handful of times. This rearrangement joins TRBV7-2 to TRBJ2-5; perhaps TRBD2 as D (6 bases). Trimming removed 3 bases at V and 5 bases at J, with 13 bases between. The V gene's germline CDR1 is SGHTA and CDR2 FQGNSA. CDR3 length equals 14 residues. The chain's CDR3 is CASSFSGADETQYF. CDR3 DNA sequence: TGTGCCAGCAGCTTCTCGGGAGCGGATGAGACCCAGTACTTC.

This chain connects TRBV30 to TRBJ1-2; D is unclear. The CDR3 is 12 amino acids. V lost 0 bases and J 5 bases, leaving 7 bases between the germline ends. From germline, CDR1 is GTSNPN and CDR2 SVGIG (reference sequence). CDR3 sequence reads: CAWSVEFYGYTF. The CDR3 DNA follows: TGTGCCTGGAGTGTGGAGTTTTATGGCTACACCTTC. Combining the CDR3 with reference TRBV30 and TRBJ1-2 gives the whole variable domain SQTIHQWPATLVQPVGSPLSLECTVEGTSNPNLYWYRQAAGRGLQLLFYSVGIGQISSEVPQNLSASRPQDRQFILSSKKLLLSDSGFYLCAWSVEFYGYTFGSGTRLTVV.